This TCR beta chain was sequenced during a study of blood T cell repertoires in COVID-19. Study-level information: Donors in the United States, Italy and Spain gave samples during acute or convalescent COVID-19. T cells, B-cell-depleted T cells, or PBMCs supplied cDNA or gDNA.

In this sample, this clone turned up once. As processed by the authors: Amplification of reference gene primers was used by the study to estimate nucleated cell counts. The data were produced by immunoSEQ multiplex PCR, yet TCRdb's version contains in-frame clones alone and is incomplete. V, J and clone size derive from that table, while D and trimming were established from the DNA sequence. The table includes around 80,000 clones, 70% to 85% detected once. This CDR3 region has 12 residues. The sequenced sample was peripheral blood. The chain joins TRBV12-1 to TRBJ2-5; TRBD2, as called in the table, went unchecked against the DNA. TRBV12-1 is a recognized pseudogene. The clonotype was recovered from a man aged 50-59 years with active or convalescent COVID-19. The CDR3 protein is CASSFSGATQYF. The DNA for the CDR3 is TGTGCCAGCAGCTTTTCTGGAGCGACCCAGTACTTC.